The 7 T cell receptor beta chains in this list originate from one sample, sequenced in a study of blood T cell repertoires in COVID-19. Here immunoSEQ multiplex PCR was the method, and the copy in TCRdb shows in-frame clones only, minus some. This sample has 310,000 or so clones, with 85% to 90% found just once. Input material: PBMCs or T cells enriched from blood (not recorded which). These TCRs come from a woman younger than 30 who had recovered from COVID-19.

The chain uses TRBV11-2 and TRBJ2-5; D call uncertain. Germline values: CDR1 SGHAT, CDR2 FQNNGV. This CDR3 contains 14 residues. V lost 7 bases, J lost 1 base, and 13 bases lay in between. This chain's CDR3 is CASTSIRSQETQYF. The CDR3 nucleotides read TGTGCCAGCACCTCCATACGGAGCCAAGAGACCCAGTACTTC.

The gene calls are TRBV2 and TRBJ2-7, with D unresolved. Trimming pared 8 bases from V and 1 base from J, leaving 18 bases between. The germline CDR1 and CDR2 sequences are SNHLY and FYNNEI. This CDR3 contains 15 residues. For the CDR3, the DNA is TGTGCCAGCTATCTCCCAGGATACTCTTCCTACGAGCAGTACTTC. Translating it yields CASYLPGYSSYEQYF.

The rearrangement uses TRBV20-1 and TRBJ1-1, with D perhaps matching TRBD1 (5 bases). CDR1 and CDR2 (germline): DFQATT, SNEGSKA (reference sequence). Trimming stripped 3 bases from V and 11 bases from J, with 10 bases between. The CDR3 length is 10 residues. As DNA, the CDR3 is TGCAGTGCTAGTCTCCCAGGGGCTTTCTTT. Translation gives CSASLPGAFF.

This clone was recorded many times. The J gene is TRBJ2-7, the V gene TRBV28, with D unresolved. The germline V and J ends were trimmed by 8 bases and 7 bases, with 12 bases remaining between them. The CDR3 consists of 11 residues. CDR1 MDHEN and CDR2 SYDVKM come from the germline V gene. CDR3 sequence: CASLQNGEQYF. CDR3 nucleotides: TGTGCCAGCCTACAGAACGGAGAGCAGTACTTC.

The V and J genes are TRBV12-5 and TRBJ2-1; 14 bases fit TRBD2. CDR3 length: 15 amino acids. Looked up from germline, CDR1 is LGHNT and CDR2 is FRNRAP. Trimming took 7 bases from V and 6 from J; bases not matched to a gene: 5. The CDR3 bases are TGTGCTAGTGCCGCCGGGACTAGCGGGAGCAATGAGCAGTTCTTC. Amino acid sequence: CASAAGTSGSNEQFF.

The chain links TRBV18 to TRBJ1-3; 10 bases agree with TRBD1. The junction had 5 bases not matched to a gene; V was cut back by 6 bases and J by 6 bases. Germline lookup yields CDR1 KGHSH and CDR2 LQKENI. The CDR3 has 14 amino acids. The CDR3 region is CASSPGQGQNTIYF. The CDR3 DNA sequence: TGTGCCAGCTCGCCGGGACAGGGGCAAAACACCATATATTTT.

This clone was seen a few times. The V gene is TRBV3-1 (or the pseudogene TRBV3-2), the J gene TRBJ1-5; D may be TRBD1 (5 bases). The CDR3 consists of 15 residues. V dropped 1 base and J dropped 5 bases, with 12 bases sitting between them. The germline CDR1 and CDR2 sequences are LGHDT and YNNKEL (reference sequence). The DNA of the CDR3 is TGTGCCAGCAGCCAAGGTTCGGGGGAGGATCAGCCCCAGCATTTT. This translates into CASSQGSGEDQPQHF.